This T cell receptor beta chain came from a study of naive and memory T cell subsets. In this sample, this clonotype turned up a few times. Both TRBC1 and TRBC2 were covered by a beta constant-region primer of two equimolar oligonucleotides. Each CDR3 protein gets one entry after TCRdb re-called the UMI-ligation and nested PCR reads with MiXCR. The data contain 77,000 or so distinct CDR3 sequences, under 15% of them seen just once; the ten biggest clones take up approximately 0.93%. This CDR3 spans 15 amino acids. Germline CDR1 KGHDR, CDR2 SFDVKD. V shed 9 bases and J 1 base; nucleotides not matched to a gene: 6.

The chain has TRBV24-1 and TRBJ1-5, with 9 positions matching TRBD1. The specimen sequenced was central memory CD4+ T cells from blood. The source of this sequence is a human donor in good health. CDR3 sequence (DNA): TGTGCCACCCGGGCCGGGACAGGGAGCAATCAGCCCCAGCATTTT. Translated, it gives CATRAGTGSNQPQHF.